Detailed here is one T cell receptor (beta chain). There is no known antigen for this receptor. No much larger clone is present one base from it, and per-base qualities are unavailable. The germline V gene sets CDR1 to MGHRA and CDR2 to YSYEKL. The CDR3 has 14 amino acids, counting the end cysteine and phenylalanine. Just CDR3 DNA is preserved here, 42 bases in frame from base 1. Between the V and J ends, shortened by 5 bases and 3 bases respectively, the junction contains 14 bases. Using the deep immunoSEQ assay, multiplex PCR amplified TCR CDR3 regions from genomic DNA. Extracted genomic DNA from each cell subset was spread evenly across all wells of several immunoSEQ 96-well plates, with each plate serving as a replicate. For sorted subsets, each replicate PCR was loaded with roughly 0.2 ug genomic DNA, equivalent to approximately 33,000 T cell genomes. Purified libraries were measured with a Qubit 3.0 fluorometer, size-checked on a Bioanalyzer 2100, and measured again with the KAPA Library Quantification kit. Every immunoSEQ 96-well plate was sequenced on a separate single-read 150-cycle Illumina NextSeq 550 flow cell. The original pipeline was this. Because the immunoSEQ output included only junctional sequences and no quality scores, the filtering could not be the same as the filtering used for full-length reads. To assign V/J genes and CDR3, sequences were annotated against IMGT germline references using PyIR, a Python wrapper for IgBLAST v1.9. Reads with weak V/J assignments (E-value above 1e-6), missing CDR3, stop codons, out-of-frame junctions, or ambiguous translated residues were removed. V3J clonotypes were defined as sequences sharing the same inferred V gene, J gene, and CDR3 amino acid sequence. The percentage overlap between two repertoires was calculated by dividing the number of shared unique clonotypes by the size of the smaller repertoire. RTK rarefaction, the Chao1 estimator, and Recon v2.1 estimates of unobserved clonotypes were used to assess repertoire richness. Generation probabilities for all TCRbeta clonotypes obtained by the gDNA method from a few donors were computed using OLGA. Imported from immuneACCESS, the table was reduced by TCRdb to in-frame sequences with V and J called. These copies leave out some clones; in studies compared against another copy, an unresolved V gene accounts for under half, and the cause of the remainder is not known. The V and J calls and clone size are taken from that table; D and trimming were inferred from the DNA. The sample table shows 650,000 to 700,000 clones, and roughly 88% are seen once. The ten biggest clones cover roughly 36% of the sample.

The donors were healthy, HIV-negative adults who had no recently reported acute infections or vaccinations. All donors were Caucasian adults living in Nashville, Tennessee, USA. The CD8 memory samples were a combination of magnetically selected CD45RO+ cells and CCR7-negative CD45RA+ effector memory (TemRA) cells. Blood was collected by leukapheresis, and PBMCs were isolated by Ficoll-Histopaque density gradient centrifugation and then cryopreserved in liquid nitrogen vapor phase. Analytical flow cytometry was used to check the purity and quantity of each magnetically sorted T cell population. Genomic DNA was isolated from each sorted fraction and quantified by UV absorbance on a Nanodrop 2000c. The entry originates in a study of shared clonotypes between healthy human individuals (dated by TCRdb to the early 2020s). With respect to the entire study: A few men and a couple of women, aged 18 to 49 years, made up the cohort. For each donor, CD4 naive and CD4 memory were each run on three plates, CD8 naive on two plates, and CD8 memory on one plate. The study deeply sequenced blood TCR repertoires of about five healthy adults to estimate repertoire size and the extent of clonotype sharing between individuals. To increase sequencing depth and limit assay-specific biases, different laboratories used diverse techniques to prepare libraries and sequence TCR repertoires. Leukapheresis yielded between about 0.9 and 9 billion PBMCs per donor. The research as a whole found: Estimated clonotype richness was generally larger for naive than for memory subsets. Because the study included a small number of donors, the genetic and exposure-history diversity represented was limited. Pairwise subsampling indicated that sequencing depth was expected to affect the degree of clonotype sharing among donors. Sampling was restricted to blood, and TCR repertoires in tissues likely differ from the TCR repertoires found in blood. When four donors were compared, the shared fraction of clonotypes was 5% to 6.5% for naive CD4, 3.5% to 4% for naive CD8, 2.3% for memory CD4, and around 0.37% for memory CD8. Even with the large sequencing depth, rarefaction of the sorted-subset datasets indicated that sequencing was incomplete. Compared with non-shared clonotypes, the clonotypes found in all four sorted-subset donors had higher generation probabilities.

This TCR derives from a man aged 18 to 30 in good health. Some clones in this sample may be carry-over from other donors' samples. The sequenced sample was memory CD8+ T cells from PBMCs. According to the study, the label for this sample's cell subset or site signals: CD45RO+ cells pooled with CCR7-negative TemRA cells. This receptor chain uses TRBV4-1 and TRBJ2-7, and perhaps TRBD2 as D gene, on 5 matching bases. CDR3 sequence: CASSSRTGNYEQYF. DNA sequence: TGCGCCAGCAGCTCTAGGACTGGGAACTACGAGCAGTACTTC.